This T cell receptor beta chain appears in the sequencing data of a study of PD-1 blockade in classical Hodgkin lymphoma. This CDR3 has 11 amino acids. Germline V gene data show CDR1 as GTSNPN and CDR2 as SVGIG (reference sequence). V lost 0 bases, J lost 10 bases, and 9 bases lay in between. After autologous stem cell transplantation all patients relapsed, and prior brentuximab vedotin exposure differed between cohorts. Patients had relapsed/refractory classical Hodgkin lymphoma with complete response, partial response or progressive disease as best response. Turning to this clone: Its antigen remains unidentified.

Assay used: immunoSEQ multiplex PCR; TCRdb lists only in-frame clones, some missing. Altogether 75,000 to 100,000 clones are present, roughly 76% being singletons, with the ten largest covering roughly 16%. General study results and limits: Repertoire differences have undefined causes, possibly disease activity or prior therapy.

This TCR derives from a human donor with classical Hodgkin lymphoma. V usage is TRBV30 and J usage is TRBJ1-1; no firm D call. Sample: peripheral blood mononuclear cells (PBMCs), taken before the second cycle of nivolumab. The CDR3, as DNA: TGTGCCTGGAGTGTGTCCTTTAGAGCTTTCTTT. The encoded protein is CAWSVSFRAFF.